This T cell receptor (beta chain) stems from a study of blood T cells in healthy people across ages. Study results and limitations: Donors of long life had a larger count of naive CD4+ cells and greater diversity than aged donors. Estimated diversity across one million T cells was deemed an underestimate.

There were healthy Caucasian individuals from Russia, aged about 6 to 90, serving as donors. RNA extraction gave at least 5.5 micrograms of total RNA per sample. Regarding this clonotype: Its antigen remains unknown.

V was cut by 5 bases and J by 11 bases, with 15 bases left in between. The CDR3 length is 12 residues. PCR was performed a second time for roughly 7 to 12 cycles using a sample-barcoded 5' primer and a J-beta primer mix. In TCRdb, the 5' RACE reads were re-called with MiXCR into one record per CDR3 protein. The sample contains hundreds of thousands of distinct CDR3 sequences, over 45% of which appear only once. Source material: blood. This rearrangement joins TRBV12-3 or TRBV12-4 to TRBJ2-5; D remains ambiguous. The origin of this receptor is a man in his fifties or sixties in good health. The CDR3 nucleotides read TGTGCCAGCAGTCCGGATATGGATGAGCAGTACTTC. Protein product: CASSPDMDEQYF.